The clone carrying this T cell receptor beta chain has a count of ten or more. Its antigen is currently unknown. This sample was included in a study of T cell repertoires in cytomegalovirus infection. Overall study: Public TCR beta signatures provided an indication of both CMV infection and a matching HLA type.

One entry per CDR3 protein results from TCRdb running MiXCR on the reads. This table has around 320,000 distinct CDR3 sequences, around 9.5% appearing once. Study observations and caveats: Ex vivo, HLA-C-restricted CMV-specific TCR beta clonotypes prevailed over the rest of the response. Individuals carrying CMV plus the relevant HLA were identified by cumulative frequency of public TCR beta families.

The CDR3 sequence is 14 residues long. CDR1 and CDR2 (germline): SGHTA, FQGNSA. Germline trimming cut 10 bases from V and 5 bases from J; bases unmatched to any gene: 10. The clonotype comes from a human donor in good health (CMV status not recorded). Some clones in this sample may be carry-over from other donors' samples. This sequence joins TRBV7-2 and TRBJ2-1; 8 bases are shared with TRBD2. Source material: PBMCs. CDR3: CATKAGARNNEQFF. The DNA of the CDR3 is TGTGCCACTAAAGCGGGGGCGAGAAACAATGAGCAGTTCTTC.